Detailed here is one TCR beta chain. The antigen is not known. 60 Vbeta and 13 Jbeta primers were used in PCR. The data were produced by immunoSEQ multiplex PCR, yet TCRdb's version contains in-frame clones alone and is incomplete. The sample lists more than 90,000 clones, roughly 74% seen once, with about 1.9% in the top ten. The sample is drawn from a study of cytomegalovirus exposure and HLA in healthy donors. CDR3 length equals 17 residues. Trimming shortened V by 3 bases and J by 6 bases, and 20 bases separated the two germline ends. CDR1 and CDR2 (germline): MDHEN, SYDVKM. Study-wide results and limits: Using a false discovery rate of 0.05, a later analysis showed that some 16,000 TCR beta sequences were associated with HLA alleles. With further analysis later on, most CMV-associated TCR beta chains appeared HLA-restricted. A later analysis showed TCR association rates differing by HLA locus, peaking at DRB1 and lowest at HLA-C. Judged likely to be a sequencing artifact was a cluster of highly shared sequence variants.

The gene calls are TRBV28 and TRBJ2-2; TRBD2 might be the D (6 bases). The origin of this receptor is a woman between 35 and 50 years old in good health and CMV-seronegative. Sequenced: PBMCs. The DNA for the CDR3 is TGTGCCAGCAGTTTCCCCAGACTAGAAGTTGCAGCCGGGGAGCTGTTTTTT. This sequence encodes CASSFPRLEVAAGELFF.